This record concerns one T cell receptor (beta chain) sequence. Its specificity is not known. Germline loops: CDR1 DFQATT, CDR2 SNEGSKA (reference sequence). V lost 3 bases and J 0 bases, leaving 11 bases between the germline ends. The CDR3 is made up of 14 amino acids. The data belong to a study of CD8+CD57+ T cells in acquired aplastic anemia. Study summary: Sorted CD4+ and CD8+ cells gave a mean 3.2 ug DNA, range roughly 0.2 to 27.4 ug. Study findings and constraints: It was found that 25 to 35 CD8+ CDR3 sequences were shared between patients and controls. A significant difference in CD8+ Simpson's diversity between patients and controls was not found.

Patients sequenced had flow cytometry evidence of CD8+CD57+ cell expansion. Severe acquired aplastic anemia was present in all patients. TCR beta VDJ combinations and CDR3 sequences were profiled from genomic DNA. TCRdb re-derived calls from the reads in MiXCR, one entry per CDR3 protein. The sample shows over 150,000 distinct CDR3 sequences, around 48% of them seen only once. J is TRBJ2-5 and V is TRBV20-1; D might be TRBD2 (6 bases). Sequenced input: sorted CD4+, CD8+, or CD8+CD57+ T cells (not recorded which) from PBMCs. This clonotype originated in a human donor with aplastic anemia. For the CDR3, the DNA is TGCAGTGCTAGCGGGACTTTGTACCAAGAGACCCAGTACTTC. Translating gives CSASGTLYQETQYF.